Below are 18 T cell receptor beta chains sequenced from a single sample in a study of shared clonotypes between healthy human individuals. Method: immunoSEQ multiplex PCR; TCRdb's copy keeps in-frame clones and lacks some. The sample has 600,000 to 800,000 clones; 72% are singletons. The sequenced material came from memory CD4+ T cells sorted from blood. As for subset: CD45RA-negative fraction. Every receptor here comes from a woman aged 25 to 45 in good health.

The CDR3 DNA reads TGTGCCAGTAGTATCTCAGGGAGGGGCGTAAATCAGCCCCAGCATTTT. This translates into CASSISGRGVNQPQHF. The chain uses TRBV19 and TRBJ1-5, with a weak D call TRBD1 (5 bases). Germline-derived CDR1 and CDR2 are LNHDA and SQIVND (reference sequence). V was trimmed by 3 bases and J by 4 bases, leaving 16 bases between them. This CDR3 has 16 residues.

The rearrangement uses TRBV28 and TRBJ1-1; D is ambiguous. CDR3 length: 14 amino acids. Per the germline V gene, CDR1 is MDHEN and CDR2 is SYDVKM. V was pared by 3 bases and J by 3 bases, with 11 bases between. The CDR3 DNA is TGTGCCAGCAGTTTCCTCGAGGTCCACACTGAAGCTTTCTTT. Translated, it gives CASSFLEVHTEAFF.

The chain couples TRBV7-9 to TRBJ2-3, with D unclear. V lost 0 bases, J lost 1 base, and 11 bases lay in between. Germline values: CDR1 SEHNR, CDR2 FQNEAQ (reference sequence). This CDR3 has 16 amino acids. Written as DNA, the CDR3 is TGTGCCAGCAGCTTAGCGCTGGGTCGCGGCACAGATACGCAGTATTTT. This translates into CASSLALGRGTDTQYF. Complete variable domain (other parts from reference TRBV7-9 and TRBJ2-3): DTGVSQNPRHKITKRGQNVTFRCDPISEHNRLYWYRQTLGQGPEFLTYFQNEAQLEKSRLLSDRFSAERPKGSFSTLEIQRTEQGDSAMYLCASSLALGRGTDTQYFGPGTRLTVL.

The J gene is TRBJ2-4, the V gene TRBV2; the match to TRBD1 covers 11 bases. This CDR3 is 13 amino acids long. Germline CDR1 SNHLY, CDR2 FYNNEI. V lost 6 bases, J lost 6 bases, and 1 base stayed unmatched. CDR3 sequence: CASRGQGVNIQYF. CDR3 coding DNA: TGTGCCAGCAGGGGACAGGGGGTAAACATTCAGTACTTC.

The J gene is TRBJ2-7, the V gene TRBV5-6; the D call may be TRBD1 or TRBD2 (5 bases each). CDR3 length: 15 residues. Trimming pared 5 bases from V and 2 bases from J, leaving 17 bases between. Germline CDR1 SGHDT, CDR2 YYEEEE. The CDR3 protein is CASSWSGTETYEQYF. CDR3 sequence (DNA): TGTGCCAGCAGTTGGTCCGGGACGGAGACCTACGAGCAGTACTTC.

This rearrangement joins TRBV5-1 to TRBJ2-2; TRBD1 might be the D (6 bases). This CDR3 is built from 18 residues. The V end lost 0 bases, the J end lost 3 bases, and 18 bases lay between the germline ends. CDR1 is SGHRS and CDR2 is YFSETQ in the germline V gene. CDR3: CASSLAAGGSLDTGELFF. The CDR3 bases are TGCGCCAGCAGCTTGGCCGCTGGGGGCAGCCTCGACACCGGGGAGCTGTTTTTT.

The chain carries TRBV29-1 and TRBJ2-7, with TRBD2 identical over 12 bases. The germline CDR1 and CDR2 sequences are SQVTM and ANQGSEA. The CDR3 has 15 amino acids. V dropped 4 bases and J dropped 7; count of bases not matched to a gene: 11. CDR3 loop: CSVVSSGRAQREQYF. The CDR3 bases are TGCAGCGTTGTTTCTAGCGGGAGGGCCCAGAGGGAGCAGTACTTC.

The CDR3 spells CASSELQAGTYNEQFF. The CDR3 bases are TGCGCCAGCAGTGAGCTTCAAGCGGGCACCTACAATGAGCAGTTCTTC. V is TRBV10-2 and J is TRBJ2-1, with D possibly being TRBD2 (6 bases). V shed 2 bases and J shed 2 bases, with 13 bases lying between them. The length of the CDR3 is 16 residues. Per germline, CDR1 WSHSY and CDR2 SAAADI.

V usage is TRBV11-2 and J usage is TRBJ1-4; D is uncertain. The V end was cut by 1 base, the J end by 13 bases, with 10 bases between. Germline CDR1 reads SGHAT; CDR2 reads FQNNGV. The CDR3 is 12 residues long. Written as DNA, the CDR3 is TGTGCCAGCAGCTTAGCCCCCGGTATACTGTTTTTT. Translation: CASSLAPGILFF.

V is TRBV6-1 and J is TRBJ2-7, with D possibly matching TRBD2 (6 bases). The V and J ends lost 6 bases and 0 bases respectively, with 15 bases between them. The germline CDR1 and CDR2 sequences are MNHNS and SASEGT. This CDR3 contains 15 residues. The CDR3 sequence is CASRPGRFRSYEQYF. For the CDR3, the DNA is TGTGCCAGCAGACCGGGGAGGTTTCGCTCCTACGAGCAGTACTTC.

This clone was recorded only once. The chain employs TRBV7-9 and TRBJ2-1; a weak D match, TRBD2 (6 bases). V was pared by 2 bases and J by 7 bases, with 15 bases between. The germline CDR1 and CDR2 sequences are SEHNR and FQNEAQ (reference sequence). CDR3 length equals 15 residues. The DNA for the CDR3 is TGTGCCAGCAGCTTAATCCGGGAGTTTTGGAATGAGCAGTTCTTC. Translated, it gives CASSLIREFWNEQFF.

V usage is TRBV18 and J usage is TRBJ2-1; no clear D. Trimming took off 1 base at V and 5 bases at J, with 6 bases between the two ends. CDR1 and CDR2 from the germline V gene are KGHSH and LQKENI. The CDR3 runs 13 residues. CDR3 coding DNA: TGTGCCAGCTCACCACAAAGGGACAATGAGCAGTTCTTC. Protein: CASSPQRDNEQFF.

This rearrangement joins TRBV2 to TRBJ2-7, with 7 bases lining up with TRBD2. The length of the CDR3 is 14 residues. Germline trimming cut 8 bases from V and 4 bases from J; bases unmatched to any gene: 11. From germline, CDR1 is SNHLY and CDR2 FYNNEI. The CDR3 loop reads CASRPRDYLYEQYF. CDR3 DNA: TGTGCCAGCCGCCCCCGGGACTATCTTTACGAGCAGTACTTC.

The chain has TRBV7-8 and TRBJ2-7, with 11 bases aligning to TRBD1. Per germline, CDR1 SGHVS and CDR2 FQNEAQ. The trim removed 1 base at V and 3 bases at J, leaving 5 bases unmatched. The CDR3 loop spans 16 amino acids. Here the CDR3 DNA reads TGTGCCAGCAGCTTAGGGGGGACAGGGGGTTTCTACGAGCAGTACTTC. Translating it yields CASSLGGTGGFYEQYF. Full variable domain (missing parts from reference TRBV7-8 and TRBJ2-7): GAGVSQSPRYKVAKRGQDVALRCDPISGHVSLFWYQQALGQGPEFLTYFQNEAQLDKSGLPSDRFFAERPEGSVSTLKIQRTQQEDSAVYLCASSLGGTGGFYEQYFGPGTRLTVT.

To note about this clone: A much larger clone differs by one base, so this may be a read error. V is TRBV7-9 and J is TRBJ1-1; the D is unclear. V dropped 5 bases and J dropped 3 bases, with 10 bases sitting between them. Germline V gene lookup returns CDR1 SEHNR and CDR2 FQNEAQ (reference sequence). The CDR3 sequence is 13 residues long. CDR3 sequence reads: CASSAQRDTEAFF. The CDR3, as DNA: TGTGCCAGCAGCGCACAGAGAGACACTGAAGCTTTCTTT.

This sequence joins TRBV28 and TRBJ1-2; no clear D. The germline V gene encodes CDR1 MDHEN and CDR2 SYDVKM. The CDR3 runs 14 residues. Trimming shortened V by 6 bases and J by 2 bases, and 13 bases separated the two germline ends. CDR3 residues: CASSRTSANYGYTF. CDR3 coding DNA: TGTGCCAGCAGCCGTACGTCGGCCAACTATGGCTACACCTTC.

The CDR3: CASRTGFTTNEKLFF. The CDR3 nucleotides are TGTGCCAGCAGAACAGGGTTTACAACTAATGAAAAACTGTTTTTT. V and J are TRBV21-1 and TRBJ1-4; the table's D call TRBD1 went unverified against the DNA. TRBV21-1 is given as a pseudogene. The CDR3 totals 15 residues.

This chain uses TRBV5-4 with TRBJ2-1; the D is unclear. The germline V gene has CDR1 SGHNT and CDR2 YYREEE (reference sequence). The germline V and J ends were trimmed by 0 bases and 5 bases, with 12 bases remaining between them. This CDR3 is 15 amino acids long. The DNA of the CDR3 is TGTGCCAGCAGCTTGGGACTGGGTTCCCACAATGAGCAGTTCTTC. It specifies CASSLGLGSHNEQFF.